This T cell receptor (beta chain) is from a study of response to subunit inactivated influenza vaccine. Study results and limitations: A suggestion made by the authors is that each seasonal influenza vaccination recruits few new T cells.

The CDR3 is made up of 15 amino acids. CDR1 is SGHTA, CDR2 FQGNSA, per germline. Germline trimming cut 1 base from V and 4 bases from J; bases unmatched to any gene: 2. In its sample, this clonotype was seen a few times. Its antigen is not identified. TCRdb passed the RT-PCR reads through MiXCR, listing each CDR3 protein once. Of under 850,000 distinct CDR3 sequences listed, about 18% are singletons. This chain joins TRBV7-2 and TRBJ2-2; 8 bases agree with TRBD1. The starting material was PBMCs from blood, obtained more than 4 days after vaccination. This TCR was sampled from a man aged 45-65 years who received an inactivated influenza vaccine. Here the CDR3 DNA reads TGTGCCAGCAGCTTAGTGACAGGGGCCACCGGGGAGCTGTTTTTT. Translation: CASSLVTGATGELFF.